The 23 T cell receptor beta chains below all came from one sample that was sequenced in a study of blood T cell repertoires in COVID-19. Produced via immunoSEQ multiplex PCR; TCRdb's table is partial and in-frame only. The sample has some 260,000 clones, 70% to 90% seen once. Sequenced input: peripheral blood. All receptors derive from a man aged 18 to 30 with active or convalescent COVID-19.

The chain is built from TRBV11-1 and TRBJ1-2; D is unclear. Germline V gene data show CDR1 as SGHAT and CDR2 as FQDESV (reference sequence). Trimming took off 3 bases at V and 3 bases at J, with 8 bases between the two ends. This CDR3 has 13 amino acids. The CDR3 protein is CASSFGLDYGYTF. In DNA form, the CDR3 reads TGTGCCAGCAGCTTTGGACTAGACTATGGCTACACCTTC.

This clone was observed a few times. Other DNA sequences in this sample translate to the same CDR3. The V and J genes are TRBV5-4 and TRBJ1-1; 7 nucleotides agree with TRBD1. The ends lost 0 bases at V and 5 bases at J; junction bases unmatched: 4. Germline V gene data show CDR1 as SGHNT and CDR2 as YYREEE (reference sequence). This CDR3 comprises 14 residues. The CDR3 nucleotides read TGTGCCAGCAGCTTGGACAGGGGAAGGACTGAAGCTTTCTTT. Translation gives CASSLDRGRTEAFF.

The CDR3 is CASSLPSDSRSGNEQFF. In DNA, the CDR3 is TGTGCCAGCAGCTTGCCCTCAGACAGTAGGTCGGGCAATGAGCAGTTCTTC. This chain connects TRBV12-1 to TRBJ2-1; the table assigns TRBD1, which was not confirmed against the DNA. TRBV12-1 is a known pseudogene. The CDR3 is 17 residues long.

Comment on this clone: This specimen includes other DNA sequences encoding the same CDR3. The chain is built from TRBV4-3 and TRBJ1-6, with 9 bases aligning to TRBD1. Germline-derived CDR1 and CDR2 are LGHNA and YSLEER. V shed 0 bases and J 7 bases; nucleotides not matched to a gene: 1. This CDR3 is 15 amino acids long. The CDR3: CASSQDGQGNSPLHF. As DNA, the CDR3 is TGCGCCAGCAGCCAAGATGGACAGGGGAATTCACCCCTCCACTTT.

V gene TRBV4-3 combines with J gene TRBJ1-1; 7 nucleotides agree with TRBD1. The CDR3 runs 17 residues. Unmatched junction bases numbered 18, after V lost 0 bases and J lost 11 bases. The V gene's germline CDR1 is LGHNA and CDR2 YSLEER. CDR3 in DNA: TGCGCCAGCAGCCAAGAGGGCGAGGAGGGGGCGTTGGGTGGGGCTTTCTTT. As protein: CASSQEGEEGALGGAFF.

The CDR3 sequence: CATSRGGTDLLNTEAFF. The CDR3 DNA follows: TGTGCCACCAGCAGAGGCGGGACAGATCTACTGAACACTGAAGCTTTCTTT. The rearrangement uses TRBV15 and TRBJ1-1; 7 bases map to TRBD1. J lost 0 bases, V lost 1 base, and 8 bases had no gene match. Looked up from germline, CDR1 is LNHNV and CDR2 is YYDKDF (reference sequence). CDR3 length equals 17 residues.

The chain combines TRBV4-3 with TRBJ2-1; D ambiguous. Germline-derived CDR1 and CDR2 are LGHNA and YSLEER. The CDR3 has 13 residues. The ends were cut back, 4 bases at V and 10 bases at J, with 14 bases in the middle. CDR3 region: CASSRSSLLEQFF. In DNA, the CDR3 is TGCGCCAGCAGCCGTAGTAGCCTCCTCGAGCAGTTCTTC.

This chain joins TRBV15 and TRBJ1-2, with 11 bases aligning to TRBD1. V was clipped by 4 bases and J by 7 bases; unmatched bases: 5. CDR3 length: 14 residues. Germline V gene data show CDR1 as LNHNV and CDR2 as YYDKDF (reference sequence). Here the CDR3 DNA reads TGTGCCACCAGCAAGGGGACAGGGGGAGGTGGCTACACCTTC. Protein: CATSKGTGGGGYTF.

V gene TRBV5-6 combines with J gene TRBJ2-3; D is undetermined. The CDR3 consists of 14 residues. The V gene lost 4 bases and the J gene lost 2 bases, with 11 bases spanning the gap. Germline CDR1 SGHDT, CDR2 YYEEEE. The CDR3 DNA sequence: TGTGCCAGCAGCCCCTTGTCTACCACAGATACGCAGTATTTT. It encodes CASSPLSTTDTQYF.

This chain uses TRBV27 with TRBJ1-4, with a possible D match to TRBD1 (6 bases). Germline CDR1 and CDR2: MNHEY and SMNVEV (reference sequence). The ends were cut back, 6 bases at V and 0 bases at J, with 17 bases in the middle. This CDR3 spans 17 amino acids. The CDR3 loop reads CASSLDSLQATNEKLFF. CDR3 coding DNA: TGTGCCAGCAGCCTGGACAGTCTACAGGCAACTAATGAAAAACTGTTTTTT.

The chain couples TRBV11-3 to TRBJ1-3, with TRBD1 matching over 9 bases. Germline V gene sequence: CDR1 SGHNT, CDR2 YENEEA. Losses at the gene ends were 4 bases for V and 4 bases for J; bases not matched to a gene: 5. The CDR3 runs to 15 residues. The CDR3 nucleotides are TGTGCCAGCAGCTCCGGACAGGGGCTCGGAAACACCATATATTTT. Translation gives CASSSGQGLGNTIYF.

CDR3 residues: CASSQSSGGVGETQYF. The CDR3 DNA reads as TGTGCCAGTAGTCAGTCTAGCGGGGGGGTAGGAGAGACCCAGTACTTC. The chain carries TRBV19 and TRBJ2-5, with 12 bases matching TRBD2. Germline values: CDR1 LNHDA, CDR2 SQIVND (reference sequence). The V gene end was trimmed by 5 bases and the J gene end by 4 bases; junction bases not matched to a gene: 8. CDR3 length equals 16 residues.

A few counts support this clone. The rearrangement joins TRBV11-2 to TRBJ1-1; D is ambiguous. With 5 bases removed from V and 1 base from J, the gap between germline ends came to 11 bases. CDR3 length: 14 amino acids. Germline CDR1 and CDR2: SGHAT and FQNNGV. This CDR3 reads CASSHLSANTEAFF. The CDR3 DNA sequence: TGTGCCAGCAGCCATCTTAGTGCGAACACTGAAGCTTTCTTT.

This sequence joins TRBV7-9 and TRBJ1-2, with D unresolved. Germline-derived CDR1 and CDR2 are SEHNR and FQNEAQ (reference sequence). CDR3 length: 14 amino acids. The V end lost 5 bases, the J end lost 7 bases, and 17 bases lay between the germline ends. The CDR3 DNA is TGTGCCAGCAGCCCTATCACTGACTACGGTGGCTACACCTTC. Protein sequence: CASSPITDYGGYTF.

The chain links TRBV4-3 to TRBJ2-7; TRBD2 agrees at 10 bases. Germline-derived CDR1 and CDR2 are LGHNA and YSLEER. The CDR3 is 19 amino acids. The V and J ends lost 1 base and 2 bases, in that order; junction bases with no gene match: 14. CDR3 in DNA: TGCGCCAGCAGCCAAGCGTCCGGACTAGCGGACGGTGGGGCCTACGAGCAGTACTTC. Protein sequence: CASSQASGLADGGAYEQYF.

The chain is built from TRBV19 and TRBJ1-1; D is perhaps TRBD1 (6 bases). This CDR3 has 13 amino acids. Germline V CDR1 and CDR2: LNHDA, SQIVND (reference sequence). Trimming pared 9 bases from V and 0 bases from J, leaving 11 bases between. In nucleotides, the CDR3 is TGTGCCAGCAACAGGGACATGAACACTGAAGCTTTCTTT. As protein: CASNRDMNTEAFF. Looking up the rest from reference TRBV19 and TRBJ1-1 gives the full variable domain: DGGITQSPKYLFRKEGQNVTLSCEQNLNHDAMYWYRQDPGQGLRLIYYSQIVNDFQKGDIAEGYSVSREKKESFPLTVTSAQKNPTAFYLCASNRDMNTEAFFGQGTRLTVV.

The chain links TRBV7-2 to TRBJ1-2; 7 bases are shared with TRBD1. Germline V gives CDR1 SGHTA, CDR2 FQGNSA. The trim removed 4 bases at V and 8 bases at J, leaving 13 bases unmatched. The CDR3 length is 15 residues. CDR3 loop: CASSYYTNRGAGYTF. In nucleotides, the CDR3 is TGTGCCAGCAGCTACTATACCAACAGGGGTGCGGGCTACACCTTC.

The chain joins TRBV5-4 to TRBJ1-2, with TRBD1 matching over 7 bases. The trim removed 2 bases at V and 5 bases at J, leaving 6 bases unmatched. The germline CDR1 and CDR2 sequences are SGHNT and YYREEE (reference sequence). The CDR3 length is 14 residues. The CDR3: CASSLWGQPYGYTF. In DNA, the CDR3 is TGTGCCAGCAGCTTATGGGGACAGCCTTATGGCTACACCTTC.

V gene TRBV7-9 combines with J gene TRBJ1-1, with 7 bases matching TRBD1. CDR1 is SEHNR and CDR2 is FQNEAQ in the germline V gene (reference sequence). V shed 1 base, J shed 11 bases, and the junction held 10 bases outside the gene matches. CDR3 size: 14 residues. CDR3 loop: CASSLDGWGRGAFF. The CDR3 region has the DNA TGTGCCAGCAGCTTAGATGGGTGGGGCAGGGGGGCTTTCTTT. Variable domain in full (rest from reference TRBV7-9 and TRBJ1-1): DTGVSQNPRHKITKRGQNVTFRCDPISEHNRLYWYRQTLGQGPEFLTYFQNEAQLEKSRLLSDRFSAERPKGSFSTLEIQRTEQGDSAMYLCASSLDGWGRGAFFGQGTRLTVV.

The CDR3 protein is CASSYSVRGDTEAFF. The CDR3 nucleotides read TGTGCCAGCAGTTACTCGGTGCGCGGGGACACTGAAGCTTTCTTT. The chain couples TRBV6-6 to TRBJ1-1; D is undetermined. Germline V gene data show CDR1 as MNHNY and CDR2 as SVGAGI (reference sequence). This CDR3 is 15 amino acids long. Between the trimmed V and J ends, which lost 0 bases and 3 bases, there was a span of 11 bases.

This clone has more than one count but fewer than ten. The CDR3, as DNA: TGTGCCAGCAGCTTAGACCCCCCCCGGGGAGCTTTCTTT. It translates to CASSLDPPRGAFF. This rearrangement joins TRBV7-2 to TRBJ1-1, with D unresolved. Per the germline V gene, CDR1 is SGHTA and CDR2 is FQGNSA. V lost 1 base and J lost 10, with 13 bases in between. The CDR3 spans 13 residues.

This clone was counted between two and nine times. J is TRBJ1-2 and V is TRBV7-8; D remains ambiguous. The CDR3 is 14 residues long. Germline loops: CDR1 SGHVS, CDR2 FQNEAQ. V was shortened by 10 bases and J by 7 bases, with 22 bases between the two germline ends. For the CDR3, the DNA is TGTGCCACCCGACTAGGCGATTTGGTAGGTGGCTACACCTTC. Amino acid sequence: CATRLGDLVGGYTF.

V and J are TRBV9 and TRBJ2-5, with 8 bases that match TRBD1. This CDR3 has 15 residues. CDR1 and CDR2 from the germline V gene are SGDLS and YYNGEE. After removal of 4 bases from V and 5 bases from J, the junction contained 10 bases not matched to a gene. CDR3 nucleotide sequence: TGTGCCAGCAGCACCCGGACAGGGATGGGTGAGACCCAGTACTTC. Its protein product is CASSTRTGMGETQYF.